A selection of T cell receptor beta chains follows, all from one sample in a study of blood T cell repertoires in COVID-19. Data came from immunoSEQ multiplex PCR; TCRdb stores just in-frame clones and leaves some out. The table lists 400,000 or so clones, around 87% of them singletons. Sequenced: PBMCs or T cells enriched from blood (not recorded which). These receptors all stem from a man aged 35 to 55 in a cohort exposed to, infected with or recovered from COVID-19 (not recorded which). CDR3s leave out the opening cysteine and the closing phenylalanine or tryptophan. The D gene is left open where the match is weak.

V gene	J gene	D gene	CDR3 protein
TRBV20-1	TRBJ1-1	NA	SASRSGRTEAF
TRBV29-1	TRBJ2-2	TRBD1	SVIGGAGTGELF
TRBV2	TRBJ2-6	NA	ATVADSGANVLT
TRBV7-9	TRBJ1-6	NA	ASSPRIAGNSPLH
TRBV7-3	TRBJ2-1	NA	ASSLLTRNEQF
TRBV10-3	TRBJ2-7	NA	AIAEFEQGYEQY
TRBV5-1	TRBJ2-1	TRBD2	ASSWATSGDNEQF
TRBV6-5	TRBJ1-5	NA	ASRVPGLSNQPQH
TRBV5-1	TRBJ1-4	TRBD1	ASRYLGQGREKLF
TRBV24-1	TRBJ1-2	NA	ATSGRLANYGYT